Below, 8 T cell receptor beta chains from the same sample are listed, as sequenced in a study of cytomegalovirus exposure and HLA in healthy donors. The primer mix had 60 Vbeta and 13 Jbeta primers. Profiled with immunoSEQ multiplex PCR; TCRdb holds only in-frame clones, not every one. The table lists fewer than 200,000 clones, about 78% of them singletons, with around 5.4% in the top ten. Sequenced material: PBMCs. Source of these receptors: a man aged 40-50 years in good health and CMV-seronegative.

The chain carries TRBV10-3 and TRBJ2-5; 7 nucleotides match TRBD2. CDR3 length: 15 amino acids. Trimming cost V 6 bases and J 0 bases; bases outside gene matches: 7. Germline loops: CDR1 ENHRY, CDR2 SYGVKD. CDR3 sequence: CAIRNGLADQETQYF. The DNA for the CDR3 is TGTGCCATCAGGAATGGGCTAGCGGACCAAGAGACCCAGTACTTC.

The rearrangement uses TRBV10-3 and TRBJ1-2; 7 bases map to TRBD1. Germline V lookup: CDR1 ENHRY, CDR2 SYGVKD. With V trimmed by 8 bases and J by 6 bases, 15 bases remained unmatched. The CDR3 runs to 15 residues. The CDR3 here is CAIRGTEPFGDGYTF. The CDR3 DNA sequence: TGTGCCATCCGAGGGACAGAACCGTTCGGTGATGGCTACACCTTC.

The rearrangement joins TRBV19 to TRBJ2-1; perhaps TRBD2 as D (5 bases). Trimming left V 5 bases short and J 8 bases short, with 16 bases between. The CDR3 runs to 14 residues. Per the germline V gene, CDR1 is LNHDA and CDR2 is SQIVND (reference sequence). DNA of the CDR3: TGTGCCAGTAGTCACTCCTGGGAGAGACATGAGCAGTTCTTC. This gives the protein CASSHSWERHEQFF.

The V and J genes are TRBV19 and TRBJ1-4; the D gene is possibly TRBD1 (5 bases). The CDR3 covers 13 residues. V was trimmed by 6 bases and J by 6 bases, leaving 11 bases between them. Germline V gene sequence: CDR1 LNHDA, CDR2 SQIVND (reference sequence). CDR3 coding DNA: TGTGCCAGTAGGAAGGGGTTTGATGAAAAACTGTTTTTT. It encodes CASRKGFDEKLFF.

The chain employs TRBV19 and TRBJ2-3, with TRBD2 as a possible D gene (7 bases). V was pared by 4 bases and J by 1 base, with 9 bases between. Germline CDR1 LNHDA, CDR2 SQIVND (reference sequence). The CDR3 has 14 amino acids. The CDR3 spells CASSTRGRTDTQYF. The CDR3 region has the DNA TGTGCCAGTAGTACGCGGGGGCGCACAGATACGCAGTATTTT. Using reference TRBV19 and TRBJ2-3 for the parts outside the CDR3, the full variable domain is DGGITQSPKYLFRKEGQNVTLSCEQNLNHDAMYWYRQDPGQGLRLIYYSQIVNDFQKGDIAEGYSVSREKKESFPLTVTSAQKNPTAFYLCASSTRGRTDTQYFGPGTRLTVL.

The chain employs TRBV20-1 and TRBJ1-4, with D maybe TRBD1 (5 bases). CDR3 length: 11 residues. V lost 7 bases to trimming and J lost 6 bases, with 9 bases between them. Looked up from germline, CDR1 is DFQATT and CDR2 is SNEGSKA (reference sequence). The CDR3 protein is CSVPGDEKLFF. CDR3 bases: TGCAGTGTCCCGGGGGATGAAAAACTGTTTTTT.

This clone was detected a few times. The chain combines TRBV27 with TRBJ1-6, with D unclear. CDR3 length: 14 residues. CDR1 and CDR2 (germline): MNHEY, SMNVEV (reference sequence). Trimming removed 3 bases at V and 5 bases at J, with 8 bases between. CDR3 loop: CASSFGGDNSPLHF. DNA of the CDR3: TGTGCCAGCAGTTTCGGAGGTGATAATTCACCCCTCCACTTT.

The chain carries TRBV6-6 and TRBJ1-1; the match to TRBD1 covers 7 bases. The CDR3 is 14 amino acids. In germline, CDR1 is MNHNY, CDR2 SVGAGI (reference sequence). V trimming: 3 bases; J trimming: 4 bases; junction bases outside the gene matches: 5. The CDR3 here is CASSYPDRRTEAFF. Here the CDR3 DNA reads TGTGCCAGCAGTTATCCGGACAGGCGCACTGAAGCTTTCTTT.